A selection of T cell receptor beta chains follows, all from one sample in a study of T cells in Graves' hyperthyroidism and ophthalmopathy. Each CDR3 protein gets one entry after TCRdb re-called the multiplex PCR reads with MiXCR. The sample has some 500,000 distinct CDR3 sequences; around 22% are singletons. Specimen: blood. The source of these receptors is a woman in her 30s with Graves' ophthalmopathy. Each CDR3 is given with its conserved first and last residue. D genes are given only for firm matches. Size is stated for part of the rows, as once, few or many counts, or as a class when the clone is expanded.

D: TRBD2; V: TRBV9; J: TRBJ2-7; size: many; CDR3: CASSVGGLDYEQYF; DNA: TGTGCCAGCAGCGTAGGCGGACTAGACTACGAGCAGTACTTC
D: .; V: TRBV7-9; J: TRBJ2-2; size: many; CDR3: CASSRGTANGELFF; DNA: TGTGCCAGCAGCCGCGGGACAGCCAACGGGGAGCTGTTTTTT
D: .; V: TRBV6-5; J: TRBJ2-1; size: many; CDR3: CASSYSSGASSYNEQFF; DNA: TGTGCCAGCAGTTACTCGTCGGGGGCGAGCTCCTACAATGAGCAGTTCTTC
D: TRBD2; V: TRBV29-1; J: TRBJ2-7; size: .; CDR3: CSVSGGGYEQYF; DNA: TGCAGCGTTAGCGGGGGGGGATACGAGCAGTACTTC
D: TRBD1; V: TRBV29-1; J: TRBJ2-7; size: many; CDR3: CSVMTDRGHYEQYF; DNA: TGCAGCGTTATGACAGACAGGGGGCATTACGAGCAGTACTTC
D: TRBD1; V: TRBV3-1; J: TRBJ2-7; size: .; CDR3: CASSQATSRPGQGLYEQYF; DNA: TGTGCCAGCAGCCAAGCAACCAGTCGCCCGGGACAGGGACTCTACGAGCAGTACTTC
D: .; V: TRBV24-1; J: TRBJ1-5; size: many; CDR3: CATSDGRGNQPQHF; DNA: TGTGCCACCAGTGATGGCAGGGGCAATCAGCCCCAGCATTTT
D: .; V: TRBV12-3/TRBV12-4; J: TRBJ1-5; size: few; CDR3: CASREQGQRGPQHF; DNA: TGTGCCAGCAGGGAACAGGGCCAGCGGGGGCCCCAGCATTTT
D: .; V: TRBV7-2; J: TRBJ1-2; size: many; CDR3: CASSLIVWQDYGYTF; DNA: TGTGCCAGCAGCTTAATCGTATGGCAGGACTATGGCTACACCTTC
D: .; V: TRBV20-1; J: TRBJ1-1; size: many; CDR3: CSAISGSFGTEAFF; DNA: TGCAGTGCTATTTCGGGATCCTTTGGGACTGAAGCTTTCTTT
D: .; V: TRBV6-5; J: TRBJ1-2; size: .; CDR3: CASISPDRAPYGYTF; DNA: TGTGCCAGCATTTCACCAGACAGAGCGCCCTATGGCTACACCTTC
D: TRBD1; V: TRBV11-2; J: TRBJ1-3; size: .; CDR3: CASSPPRGAAFYSGNTIYF; DNA: TGTGCCAGCAGCCCCCCCAGGGGGGCGGCTTTCTACTCTGGAAACACCATATATTTT
D: TRBD2; V: TRBV7-7; J: TRBJ2-5; size: few; CDR3: CASSLVSGGPGAQYF; DNA: TGTGCTAGCAGCTTAGTTAGCGGGGGACCCGGGGCCCAGTACTTC
D: .; V: TRBV7-2; J: TRBJ1-6; size: many; CDR3: CASSSATGGDSPLHF; DNA: TGTGCCAGCAGCTCAGCTACCGGGGGTGATTCACCCCTCCACTTT
D: .; V: TRBV6-1; J: TRBJ2-2; size: .; CDR3: CASRGAYTGELFF; DNA: TGTGCCAGCAGGGGGGCCTACACCGGGGAGCTGTTTTTT
D: TRBD1; V: TRBV28; J: TRBJ1-5; size: .; CDR3: CASCGQVGQPQHF; DNA: TGTGCCAGTTGCGGACAGGTGGGTCAGCCCCAGCATTTT
D: .; V: TRBV28; J: TRBJ2-7; size: .; CDR3: CASSLSGLRYEQYF; DNA: TGTGCCAGCAGTTTATCAGGGTTGAGGTACGAGCAGTACTTC
D: TRBD1; V: TRBV3-1; J: TRBJ2-7; size: many; CDR3: CASSQVGGGEQYF; DNA: TGTGCCAGCAGCCAAGTAGGGGGCGGGGAGCAGTACTTC
D: .; V: TRBV6-1; J: TRBJ2-7; size: few; CDR3: CASSEAVGSSYEQYF; DNA: TGTGCCAGCAGTGAAGCCGTCGGGAGTTCCTACGAGCAGTACTTC
D: .; V: TRBV24-1; J: TRBJ2-7; size: .; CDR3: CATSDSTDVGEQYF; DNA: TGTGCCACCAGTGATTCGACGGACGTTGGGGAGCAGTACTTC
D: .; V: TRBV28; J: TRBJ2-2; size: many; CDR3: CASSYPTIPNTGELFF; DNA: TGTGCCAGCAGTTACCCGACAATCCCGAACACCGGGGAGCTGTTTTTT
D: .; V: TRBV6-2/TRBV6-3; J: TRBJ1-1; size: .; CDR3: CASSLNGVDTEAFF; DNA: TGTGCCAGCAGCCTTAACGGGGTTGACACTGAAGCTTTCTTT
D: .; V: TRBV13; J: TRBJ1-2; size: many; CDR3: CASSLRPQANYGYTF; DNA: TGTGCCAGCAGCTTAAGACCCCAAGCTAACTATGGCTACACCTTC
D: .; V: TRBV6-1; J: TRBJ2-2; size: few; CDR3: CASRGGHDRLNTGELFF; DNA: TGTGCCAGCAGGGGGGGGCACGACCGATTGAACACCGGGGAGCTGTTTTTT
D: .; V: TRBV6-5; J: TRBJ1-1; size: .; CDR3: CASSYGRPNTEAFF; DNA: TGTGCCAGCAGTTACGGTCGGCCGAACACTGAAGCTTTCTTT
D: TRBD1; V: TRBV27; J: TRBJ1-2; size: .; CDR3: CASSLLDRVYGYTF; DNA: TGTGCCAGCAGTTTATTGGACAGGGTCTATGGCTACACCTTC
D: TRBD2; V: TRBV4-2; J: TRBJ2-7; size: few; CDR3: CASSESRLAPYEQYF; DNA: TGTGCCAGCAGCGAAAGCCGACTAGCACCCTACGAGCAGTACTTC
D: TRBD1; V: TRBV6-1; J: TRBJ1-5; size: many; CDR3: CATGTGFQPQHF; DNA: TGTGCCACCGGGACAGGGTTTCAGCCCCAGCATTTT
D: .; V: TRBV27; J: TRBJ1-2; size: many; CDR3: CASSYGSGAGRSYTF; DNA: TGTGCCAGCAGTTATGGATCGGGGGCCGGTCGGTCCTACACCTTC
D: .; V: TRBV29-1; J: TRBJ1-1; size: many; CDR3: CSVGGTPNTEAFF; DNA: TGCAGCGTTGGGGGGACACCCAACACTGAAGCTTTCTTT
D: .; V: TRBV15; J: TRBJ1-1; size: .; CDR3: CATSRDNLRARAFF; DNA: TGTGCCACCAGCAGAGATAATTTGAGGGCGCGGGCTTTCTTT
D: .; V: TRBV5-1; J: TRBJ2-7; size: many; CDR3: CASSLGEVPAYEQYF; DNA: TGCGCCAGCAGCTTGGGGGAGGTGCCTGCCTACGAGCAGTACTTC
D: TRBD2; V: TRBV28; J: TRBJ2-7; size: .; CDR3: CASSFSWTSGLSYEQYF; DNA: TGTGCCAGCAGTTTCTCTTGGACTAGCGGGCTTTCCTACGAGCAGTACTTC
D: .; V: TRBV5-1; J: TRBJ1-1; size: .; CDR3: CASSQKGDTEAFF; DNA: TGCGCCAGCAGCCAAAAAGGGGATACTGAAGCTTTCTTT
D: .; V: TRBV3-1; J: TRBJ2-5; size: few; CDR3: CASSQVFTGETQYF; DNA: TGTGCCAGCAGCCAAGTTTTCACAGGGGAGACCCAGTACTTC
D: TRBD1; V: TRBV12-3/TRBV12-4; J: TRBJ2-5; size: many; CDR3: CASSYRGLIGETQYF; DNA: TGTGCCAGCAGTTACAGGGGGCTAATAGGAGAGACCCAGTACTTC
D: .; V: TRBV20-1; J: TRBJ1-2; size: few; CDR3: CSARPPPGKLFYGYTF; DNA: TGCAGTGCTAGACCCCCACCGGGAAAACTATTCTATGGCTACACCTTC
D: .; V: TRBV12-3/TRBV12-4; J: TRBJ2-7; size: .; CDR3: CASSPLGMSSYEQYF; DNA: TGTGCCAGCAGTCCCTTGGGCATGAGCTCCTACGAGCAGTACTTC
D: .; V: TRBV6-5; J: TRBJ2-2; size: many; CDR3: CASSYAGQNTGELFF; DNA: TGTGCCAGCAGTTACGCCGGACAGAACACCGGGGAGCTGTTTTTT
D: .; V: TRBV6-1; J: TRBJ2-4; size: .; CDR3: CASSQRDIQYF; DNA: TGTGCCAGCAGTCAAAGGGACATTCAGTACTTC
D: TRBD1; V: TRBV6-5; J: TRBJ1-2; size: many; CDR3: CASSYSWIQGLSYTF; DNA: TGTGCCAGCAGTTACTCCTGGATACAGGGGCTGAGCTACACCTTC
D: TRBD2; V: TRBV27; J: TRBJ2-7; size: many; CDR3: CASSSGGHPYEQYF; DNA: TGTGCCAGCAGTTCGGGGGGGCATCCCTACGAGCAGTACTTC
D: .; V: TRBV6-1; J: TRBJ1-1; size: .; CDR3: CASSGNRFMNTEAFF; DNA: TGTGCCAGCAGTGGTAACAGGTTCATGAACACTGAAGCTTTCTTT
D: .; V: TRBV6-2/TRBV6-3; J: TRBJ2-2; size: .; CDR3: CASSYGPGRHAANTGELFF; DNA: TGTGCCAGCAGTTACGGACCGGGACGTCACGCCGCGAACACCGGGGAGCTGTTTTTT
D: .; V: TRBV6-5; J: TRBJ2-7; size: many; CDR3: CASSYIGGPPNF; DNA: TGTGCCAGCAGTTATATCGGGGGACCGCCTAACTTC
D: .; V: TRBV6-1; J: TRBJ2-7; size: many; CDR3: CASSSGPLSYEQYF; DNA: TGTGCCAGCAGCTCCGGGCCTCTTTCCTACGAGCAGTACTTC
D: .; V: TRBV7-9; J: TRBJ2-7; size: few; CDR3: CASSLSPVAYEQYF; DNA: TGTGCCAGCAGCTTATCACCTGTCGCCTACGAGCAGTACTTC
D: .; V: TRBV14; J: TRBJ1-2; size: many; CDR3: CASSQHSARAYGYTF; DNA: TGTGCCAGCAGCCAACACAGTGCCAGAGCCTATGGCTACACCTTC
D: .; V: TRBV6-5; J: TRBJ2-5; size: .; CDR3: CASSYPEGAETQYF; DNA: TGTGCCAGCAGTTACCCCGAGGGAGCGGAGACCCAGTACTTC
D: .; V: TRBV12-3/TRBV12-4; J: TRBJ2-2; size: many; CDR3: CASSFLTGELFF; DNA: TGTGCCAGCAGTTTCCTAACTGGGGAGCTGTTTTTT
D: .; V: TRBV4-1; J: TRBJ2-5; size: many; CDR3: CASSQGFASIRGGTQYF; DNA: TGCGCCAGCAGCCAAGGGTTCGCTAGCATTCGGGGCGGGACCCAGTACTTC
D: .; V: TRBV20-1; J: TRBJ2-2; size: few; CDR3: CSARGLQGDTGELFF; DNA: TGCAGTGCTAGAGGCCTCCAGGGTGACACCGGGGAGCTGTTTTTT
D: .; V: TRBV9; J: TRBJ2-5; size: many; CDR3: CASSVSQGLGETQYF; DNA: TGTGCCAGCAGCGTGAGTCAGGGGCTGGGAGAGACCCAGTACTTC